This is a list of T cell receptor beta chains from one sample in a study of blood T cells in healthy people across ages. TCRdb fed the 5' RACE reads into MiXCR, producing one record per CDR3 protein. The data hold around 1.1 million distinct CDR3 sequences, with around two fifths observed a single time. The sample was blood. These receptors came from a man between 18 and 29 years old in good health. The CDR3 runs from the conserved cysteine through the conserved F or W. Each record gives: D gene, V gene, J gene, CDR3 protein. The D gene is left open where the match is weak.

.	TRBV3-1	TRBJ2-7	CAGSQDPLVRDEQYF
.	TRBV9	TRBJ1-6	CASSGGTNNSPLHF
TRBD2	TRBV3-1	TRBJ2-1	CASSQTLAGASTYNVQFF
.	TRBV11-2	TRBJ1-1	CASSSPAAINTEAFF
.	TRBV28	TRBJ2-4	CASSPPGYKNIQYF
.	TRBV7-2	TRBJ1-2	CASSVTWQNYGYTF
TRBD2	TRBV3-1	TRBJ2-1	CASSQGGYLLTSGAPISDNEQFF
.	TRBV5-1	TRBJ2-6	CASSLDEGSGANVLTF
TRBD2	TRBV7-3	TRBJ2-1	CASSSGGLAQEQFF
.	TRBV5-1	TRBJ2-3	CASNTGLYTDTQYF
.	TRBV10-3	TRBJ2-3	CAISREADTQYF
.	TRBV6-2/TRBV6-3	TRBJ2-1	CASSYPRRGTNNNEQFF
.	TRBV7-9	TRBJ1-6	CASSSGLDNSPLHF
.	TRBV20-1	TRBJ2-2	CSARGGFNTGELFF
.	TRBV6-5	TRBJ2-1	CASSSTGSGQFF
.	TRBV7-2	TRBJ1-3	CASQADSGNTIYF
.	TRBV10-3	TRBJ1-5	CAISDPGHPNQPQHF
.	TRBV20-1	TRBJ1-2	CSARVAGIVYGYTF
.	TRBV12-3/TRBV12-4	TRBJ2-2	CASCERGTSYSGELFF
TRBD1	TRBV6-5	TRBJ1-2	CASRRTGRVDGYTF
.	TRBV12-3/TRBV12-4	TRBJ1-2	CASSLDGAAGGHTF
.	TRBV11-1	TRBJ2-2	CASSPIPAQGNTGELFF
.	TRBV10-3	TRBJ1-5	CATTESSNQPQHF
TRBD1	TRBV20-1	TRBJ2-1	CSAREGQGVYNEQFF
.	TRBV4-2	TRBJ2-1	CASSEQQDLYNEQFF